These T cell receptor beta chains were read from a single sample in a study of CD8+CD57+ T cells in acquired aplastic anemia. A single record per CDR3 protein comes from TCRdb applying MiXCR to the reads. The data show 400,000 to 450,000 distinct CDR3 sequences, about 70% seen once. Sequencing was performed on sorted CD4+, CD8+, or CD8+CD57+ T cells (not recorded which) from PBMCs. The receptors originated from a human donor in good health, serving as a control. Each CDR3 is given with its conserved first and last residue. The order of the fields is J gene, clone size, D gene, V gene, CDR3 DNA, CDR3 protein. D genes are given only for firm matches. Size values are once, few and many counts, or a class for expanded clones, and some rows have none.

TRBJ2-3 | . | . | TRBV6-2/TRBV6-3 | TGTGCCAGCAGTTCCAGGTATAGCAATCAGCCCCAGTATTTT | CASSSRYSNQPQYF
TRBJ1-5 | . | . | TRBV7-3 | TGTGCCAGCAGCTTAAAGGGAGGGGCGCAGCCCGGGCATTTT | CASSLKGGAQPGHF
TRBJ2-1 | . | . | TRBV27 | TGTGCCAGCAGTTCTTCCCCAGGGGCGACGAGTGAGCAGTTCTTC | CASSSSPGATSEQFF
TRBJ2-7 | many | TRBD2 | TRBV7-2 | TGTGCCAGCAGCCGTAATAGCGGGGGCTACGAGCAGTACTTC | CASSRNSGGYEQYF
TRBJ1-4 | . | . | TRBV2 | TGTGCCAGCAGTGATTCGGGCCAAACTAATACTGAACTGTTTTTT | CASSDSGQTNTELFF
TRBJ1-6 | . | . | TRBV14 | TGTGCCAGCAGCCTAGAGACAGGACGAACACTGAAGCACTTT | CASSLETGRTLKHF
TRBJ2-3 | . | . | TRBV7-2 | TGTGCCAGCAGCCAAGAAGTGGGGAAGACGACAGATACGCAGTATTTT | CASSQEVGKTTDTQYF
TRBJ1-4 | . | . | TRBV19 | TGTGCCAGTACCGATCCGGGCACTTTTACTGAAAAACTGTTTTTT | CASTDPGTFTEKLFF
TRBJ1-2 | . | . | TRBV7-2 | TGTGCCAGCAGCCCAGGACGAGGGCTAGGGTACGAGCAGTACACCTTC | CASSPGRGLGYEQYTF
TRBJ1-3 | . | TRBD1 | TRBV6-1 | TGTGCCAGCACCAGGGGGCACGTATCTGGAAACACCATATATTTT | CASTRGHVSGNTIYF
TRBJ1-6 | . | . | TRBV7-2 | TGTGCCAGCAGCTCATGGCCAGTTTCGTACGAGCAGTTCCACTTT | CASSSWPVSYEQFHF
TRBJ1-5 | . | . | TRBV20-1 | TGCAGTGTTGTTGACGGGTGCAATCATACCCAGCATTTT | CSVVDGCNHTQHF
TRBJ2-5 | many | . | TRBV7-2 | TGTGCCAGCAGCTTACAGGCCGGGGGAATCCAAGAGACCCAGTACTTC | CASSLQAGGIQETQYF
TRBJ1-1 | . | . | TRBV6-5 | TGTGCCAGCAGCCACTCGAGATATCAGCACACTGAAGCTTTCTTT | CASSHSRYQHTEAFF
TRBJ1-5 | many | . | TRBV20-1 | TGCAGTGCTACTACAGGGAGCAATCAGCCCCAGCATTTT | CSATTGSNQPQHF
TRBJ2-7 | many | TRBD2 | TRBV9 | TGTGCCAGCAGCCCCCATCCCTCCTCTAGCGGCTCCTACGAGCAGTACTTC | CASSPHPSSSGSYEQYF
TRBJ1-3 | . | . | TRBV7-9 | TGTGCCAGCACGGACCGGGGAGTACCCCTAATTCAACACTTT | CASTDRGVPLIQHF
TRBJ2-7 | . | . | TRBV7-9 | TGTGCCAGCAGCTCACCGGGCGGAGGGACCTACGAGCAGTACTTC | CASSSPGGGTYEQYF